Included here is one T cell receptor beta chain sequence, with context. Antigen unknown. The TRB cDNA libraries were prepared by 5' RACE with UMI labels. TCRdb reprocessed the 5' RACE reads, keeping one entry per CDR3 protein, no DNA. This specimen shows about 89,000 distinct CDR3 sequences; the ten leading clones hold around 0.58%. This specimen comes from a study of CXCR3-negative and CXCR3-positive naive CD8 T cells. Study overall: Each library held about 1.5 +/- 0.3 million TRB reads, some 130 million in total.

Points from the study as a whole: Naive cells with CXCR3 showed TRB CDR3s that were more hydrophobic than those in CXCR3-negative naive cells.

Phenotypically, naive CD8+ T cells corresponded to CD45RO-CCR7+CD27+CD95-. The CDR3 covers 15 residues. Germline V CDR1 and CDR2: MDHEN, SYDVKM. Sequenced material: naive CXCR3+ CD8+ T cells from blood. The subset denotes: CD45RO-CCR7+CD27+CD95- naive CD8+ T cells expressing CXCR3 (TNR3+). The receptor comes from a human donor in good health. Some clones in this sample may be carry-over from other donors' samples. The rearrangement uses TRBV28 and TRBJ2-3; the D call of TRBD1 rests on TCRdb alone, since no DNA is present to check it. CDR3 in amino acids: CASSPPGGSTDTQYF.